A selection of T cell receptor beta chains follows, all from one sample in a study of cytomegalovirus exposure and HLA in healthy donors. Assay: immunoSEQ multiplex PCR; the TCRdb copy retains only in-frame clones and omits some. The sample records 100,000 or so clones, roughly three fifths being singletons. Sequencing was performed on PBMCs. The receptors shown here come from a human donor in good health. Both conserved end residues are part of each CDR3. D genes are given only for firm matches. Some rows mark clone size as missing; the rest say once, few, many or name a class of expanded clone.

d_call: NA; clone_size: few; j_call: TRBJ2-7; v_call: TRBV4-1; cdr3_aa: CASSQDPRRVHEQYF; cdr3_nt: TGCGCCAGCAGCCAAGATCCACGCAGGGTCCACGAGCAGTACTTC
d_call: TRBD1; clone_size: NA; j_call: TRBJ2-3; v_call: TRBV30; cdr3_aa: CAWSPIGTAHPDTQYF; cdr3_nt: TGTGCCTGGAGTCCAATTGGGACAGCCCATCCAGATACGCAGTATTTT
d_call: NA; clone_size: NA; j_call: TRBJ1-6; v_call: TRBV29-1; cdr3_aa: CSVKQNSGSPLHF; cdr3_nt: TGCAGCGTTAAACAGAACAGCGGTTCACCCCTCCACTTT
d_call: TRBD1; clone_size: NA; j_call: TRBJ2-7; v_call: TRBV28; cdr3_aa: CASSLTKDRASYEQYF; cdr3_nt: TGTGCCAGCAGTTTAACCAAGGACAGGGCTTCGTACGAGCAGTACTTC
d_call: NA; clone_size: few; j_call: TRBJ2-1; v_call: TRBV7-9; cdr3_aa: CASSLTGDMEFF; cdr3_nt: TGTGCCAGCAGCTTAACCGGTGATATGGAGTTCTTC
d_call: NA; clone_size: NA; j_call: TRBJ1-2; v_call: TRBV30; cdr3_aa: CAWSSEAGTLNYGYTF; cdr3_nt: TGTGCCTGGAGTTCGGAGGCAGGGACACTGAACTATGGCTACACCTTC
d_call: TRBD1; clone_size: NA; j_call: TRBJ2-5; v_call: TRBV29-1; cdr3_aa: CSGTGRSETQYF; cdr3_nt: TGCAGCGGGACAGGGAGGTCGGAGACCCAGTACTTC
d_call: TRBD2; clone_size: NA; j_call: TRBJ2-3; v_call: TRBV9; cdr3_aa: CASSVLAGMSDTQYF; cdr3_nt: TGTGCCAGCAGCGTACTAGCGGGAATGAGCGATACGCAGTATTTT
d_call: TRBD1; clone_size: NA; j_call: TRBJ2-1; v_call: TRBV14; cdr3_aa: CASSQFGTGGYNEQFF; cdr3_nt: TGTGCCAGCAGCCAATTCGGGACAGGGGGATACAATGAGCAGTTCTTC
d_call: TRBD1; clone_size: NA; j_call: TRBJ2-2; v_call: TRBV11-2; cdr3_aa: CASSLLQGRNTGELFF; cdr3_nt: TGTGCCAGCAGCCTCCTACAGGGGCGGAACACCGGGGAGCTGTTTTTT
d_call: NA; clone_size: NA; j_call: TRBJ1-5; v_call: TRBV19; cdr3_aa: CASSSQDYQPQHF; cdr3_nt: TGTGCCAGTAGTAGCCAGGATTATCAGCCCCAGCATTTT
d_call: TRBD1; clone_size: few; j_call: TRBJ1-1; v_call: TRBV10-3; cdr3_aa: CAISDTGGKTEAFF; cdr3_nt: TGTGCCATCAGTGACACAGGGGGCAAGACTGAAGCTTTCTTT
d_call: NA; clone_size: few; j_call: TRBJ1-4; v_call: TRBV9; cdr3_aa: CASSVSAGRGEKLFF; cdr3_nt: TGTGCCAGCAGCGTATCGGCAGGGCGTGGAGAAAAACTGTTTTTT
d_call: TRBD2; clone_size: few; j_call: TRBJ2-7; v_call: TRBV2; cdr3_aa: CASSLAGGSSYEQYF; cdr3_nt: TGTGCCAGCAGCCTAGCGGGAGGCTCCTCCTACGAGCAGTACTTC
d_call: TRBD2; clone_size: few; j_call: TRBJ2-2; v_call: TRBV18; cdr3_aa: CASSPVGGSRTGELFF; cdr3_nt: TGTGCCAGCTCACCAGTTGGCGGGAGTCGGACCGGGGAGCTGTTTTTT
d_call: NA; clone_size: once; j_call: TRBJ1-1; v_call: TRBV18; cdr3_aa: CASSPGGDKNTEAFF; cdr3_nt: TGTGCCAGCTCACCTGGTGGGGACAAGAACACTGAAGCTTTCTTT
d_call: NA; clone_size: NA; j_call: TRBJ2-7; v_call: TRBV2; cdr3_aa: CASSEQVLSSYEQYF; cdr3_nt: TGTGCCAGCAGTGAACAGGTCTTGAGCTCCTACGAGCAGTACTTC
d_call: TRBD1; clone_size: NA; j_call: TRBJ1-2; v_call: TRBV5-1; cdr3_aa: CASSANPGQGGRGYTF; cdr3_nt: TGCGCCAGCAGCGCGAACCCGGGACAGGGGGGTCGGGGCTACACCTTC
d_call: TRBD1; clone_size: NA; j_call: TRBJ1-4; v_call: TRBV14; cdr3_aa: CASSRGTGAGEKLFF; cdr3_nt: TGTGCCAGCAGCCGCGGGACAGGGGCAGGGGAAAAACTGTTTTTT
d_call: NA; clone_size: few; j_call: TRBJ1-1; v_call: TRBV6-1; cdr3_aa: CANKEDGLRGTEAFF; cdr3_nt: TGTGCCAACAAAGAAGACGGCTTACGAGGCACTGAAGCTTTCTTT
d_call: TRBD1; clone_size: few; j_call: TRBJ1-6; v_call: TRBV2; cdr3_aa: CASSDQGGIVGFHF; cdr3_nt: TGTGCCAGCAGTGACCAGGGGGGAATAGTGGGCTTCCACTTT
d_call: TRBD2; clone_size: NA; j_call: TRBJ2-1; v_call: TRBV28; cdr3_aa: CASSFVLASYNEQFF; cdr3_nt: TGTGCCAGCAGTTTTGTACTAGCGAGTTACAATGAGCAGTTCTTC
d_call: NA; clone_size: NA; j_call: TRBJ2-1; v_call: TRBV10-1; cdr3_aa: CASSGPGNEQFF; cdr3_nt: TGCGCCAGCAGTGGTCCGGGCAATGAGCAGTTCTTC
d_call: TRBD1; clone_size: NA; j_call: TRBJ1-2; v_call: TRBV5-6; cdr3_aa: CASSPRDRGSNNYGYTF; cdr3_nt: TGTGCCAGCAGTCCCCGGGACAGGGGGTCGAATAACTATGGCTACACCTTC